A single sample gave rise to the 5 T cell receptor beta chains below, sequenced in a study of cytotoxic CD8 clonotypes in ibrutinib-treated CLL. Measured with immunoSEQ multiplex PCR; TCRdb has only the in-frame clones, and not every one. The sample holds about 50,000 clones, less than 90% seen once. The sample consisted of PBMCs, taken after 24 months of ibrutinib treatment. The receptors were sampled from a human donor with chronic lymphocytic leukemia.

The chain combines TRBV5-4 with TRBJ2-6, with D unclear. Germline V CDR1 and CDR2: SGHNT, YYREEE (reference sequence). The CDR3 length is 15 residues. V lost 0 bases to trimming and J lost 2 bases, with 6 bases between them. This CDR3 reads CASSLAATGANVLTF. For the CDR3, the DNA is TGTGCCAGCAGCTTGGCAGCCACTGGGGCCAACGTCCTGACTTTC.

V gene TRBV28 combines with J gene TRBJ1-1; D ambiguous. The V end lost 5 bases, the J end lost 2 bases, and 12 bases lay between the germline ends. Germline CDR1 MDHEN, CDR2 SYDVKM. The length of the CDR3 is 14 residues. CDR3 region: CASSPSSSNTEAFF. The CDR3 DNA follows: TGTGCCAGCAGTCCCTCATCATCAAACACTGAAGCTTTCTTT.

The V call is TRBV5-6, the J call TRBJ1-1; a possible D gene is TRBD1 (5 bases). V was clipped by 4 bases and J by 1 base, with 8 bases between them. In germline, CDR1 is SGHDT, CDR2 YYEEEE. The length of the CDR3 is 13 residues. The CDR3 protein is CASSPTGNTEAFF. The CDR3 DNA is TGTGCCAGCAGCCCAACAGGGAACACTGAAGCTTTCTTT.

This chain connects TRBV5-6 to TRBJ2-3; tentatively, D is TRBD2 (7 bases). The CDR3 has 16 amino acids. CDR1 is SGHDT, CDR2 YYEEEE, per germline. V was clipped by 4 bases and J by 3 bases, with 18 bases between them. Written as DNA, the CDR3 is TGTGCCAGCAGCCGAAATCGGGGGGCCCCTACAGATACGCAGTATTTT. Translation: CASSRNRGAPTDTQYF.

The chain has TRBV5-4 and TRBJ2-1, with 7 bases fitting TRBD2. V trimming: 0 bases; J trimming: 0 bases; junction bases outside the gene matches: 0. The V gene's germline CDR1 is SGHNT and CDR2 YYREEE (reference sequence). The CDR3 is 15 amino acids. CDR3 DNA sequence: TGTGCCAGCAGCTTGGGCGGGAGCTCCTACAATGAGCAGTTCTTC. Amino acids: CASSLGGSSYNEQFF.